One TCR beta chain is described in this entry. Its antigen is not yet known. Base-call qualities are not available, and no considerably larger clone is one nucleotide away. Library construction relied on the immunoSEQ multiplex PCR assay. For TCR sequencing, RNA was extracted from every sample and reverse transcribed into cDNA to serve as template. First-strand cDNA was synthesized with SuperScript III using a 2:1 mix of oligo-dT and random hexamers. A synthetic immune receptor repertoire was used to measure amplification bias, and any remaining bias was corrected computationally. The paper's processing steps were these. After raw reads were preprocessed to remove errors, the CDR3 was defined following IMGT conventions as running from the conserved cysteine to phenylalanine. Clonality was computed by normalizing Shannon entropy by log2 of the number of productive unique TCRs and subtracting the result from 1. CD4 or CD8 identity of scalp clones was inferred by cross-referencing scalp TCRbeta sequences with sorted blood CD4 and CD8 repertoires. TCRdb holds this immuneACCESS table with in-frame rearrangements only. Some clones are missing; in checked studies, unresolved V genes explain under half, and the rest has no known cause. V and J calls and clone size are given by that table; D and trimming were obtained from the DNA. The table for this sample lists approximately 11,000 clones; approximately 60% of them were counted only once. The ten largest make up under 9.5% of the sample.

The data belong to a study of CD8+ T cells in alopecia areata (dated by TCRdb to 2016 to 2018). In the study overall: The treated patients took part in an open-label pilot trial in which moderate-to-severe alopecia areata was treated with oral tofacitinib at 5 to 10 mg twice daily. Patients received tofacitinib for 6 to 18 months and were then followed off drug for 6 months to check for delayed response and recurrence. To study T cell clonal expansion in alopecia areata, the researchers applied high-throughput TCRbeta sequencing to both the C3H/HeJ mouse model and human patients. In humans, TCRbeta sequencing was performed on scalp tissue and on sorted CD4+ and CD8+ peripheral blood T cells from healthy controls and from patients with patchy or totalis/universalis alopecia areata. Tofacitinib-treated patients had biopsies at baseline and at 4 and 24 weeks of treatment, with a later scalp biopsy in several patients. Clonality in the scalp was compared among normal scalp (n=4), patchy alopecia areata scalp (n=8), and alopecia totalis/universalis scalp (n=8). RNA came from the PAXgene miRNA kit for fixed scalp, the miRNeasy kit for PBMCs, and the RNeasy kit for mouse skin. immunoSEQ multiplex PCR using 35 Vbeta forward primers and 13 Jbeta reverse primers was used to amplify TCRbeta CDR3 regions.

General conclusions and limits of the study: Compared with normal scalp, lesional scalp had higher clonality and more expanded CD8+ clones, particularly in alopecia totalis/universalis, a pattern that suggests antigenic drive. Shared TCR sequences between patients were less evident than in mice, which may be partly attributable to HLA diversity in the patient population. Unlike mouse skin, where gammadelta T cells dominate, normal human skin contains resident alphabeta T cells that get sequenced too, which complicates analysis of the scalp TCR repertoire.

Reading from cysteine to phenylalanine, the CDR3 counts 16 amino acids. Just the 48-base CDR3 DNA is kept, in frame starting at base 1. Clipping removes 3 bases from V and 1 base from J, with 4 as the unmatched junction base count. CDR1 is given as SGHTA and CDR2 as FQGNSA, both from the germline V gene. The sample's time point label, decoded: baseline before oral tofacitinib. Lesional scalp punch biopsies and peripheral blood were collected from alopecia areata patients. Human scalp biopsies were fixed immediately in PAXgene tissue containers. The specimen comprised skin, sampled at week 0. The sequence joins TRBV7-2 to TRBJ2-2; TRBD2 aligns with 8 central bases. The source of this sequence is a human donor with alopecia areata. CDR3 sequence: CASSFPRGGNTGELFF. The DNA sequence is TGTGCCAGCAGCTTTCCCCGGGGGGGGAACACCGGGGAGCTGTTTTTT. Reference TRBV7-2 and TRBJ2-2 genes cover what lies past the CDR3, so the full variable domain is GAGVSQSPSNKVTEKGKDVELRCDPISGHTALYWYRQSLGQGLEFLIYFQGNSAPDKSGLPSDRFSAERTGGSVSTLTIQRTQQEDSAVYLCASSFPRGGNTGELFFGEGSRLTVL.